This is a list of T cell receptor beta chains from one sample in a study of blood T cell repertoires in COVID-19. Clones were sequenced by immunoSEQ multiplex PCR, and TCRdb holds only the in-frame ones, with some missing. The sample lists around 150,000 clones, around four fifths occurring once. Sequenced material: peripheral blood. The receptors shown here come from a woman aged 80 or over with acute or convalescent COVID-19. CDR3s include the opening cysteine and the closing phenylalanine or tryptophan. Each record gives: clone size, D gene, V gene, J gene, CDR3 protein, CDR3 DNA. The D gene is left open where the match is weak. The listing skips clone size in some rows; elsewhere it reads once, few, many or a size class.

-	-	TRBV9	TRBJ1-1	CASSVGQFMNTEAFF	TGTGCCAGCAGCGTAGGACAGTTCATGAACACTGAAGCTTTCTTT
-	-	TRBV4-1	TRBJ2-2	CASSQDGGGLGELFF	TGCGCCAGCAGCCAAGATGGGGGAGGTCTCGGGGAGCTGTTTTTT
-	-	TRBV12-3/TRBV12-4	TRBJ2-1	CASSLEGIGEQFF	TGTGCCAGCAGTTTAGAGGGGATCGGAGAGCAGTTCTTC
-	TRBD1	TRBV5-3	TRBJ1-5	CARSYPDRKGNQPQHF	TGTGCCAGAAGCTACCCGGACAGGAAAGGCAATCAGCCCCAGCATTTT
-	TRBD1	TRBV5-1	TRBJ1-1	CASSLSRDRADTEAFF	TGCGCCAGCAGCTTATCCCGGGACAGGGCGGACACTGAAGCTTTCTTT
-	-	TRBV4-3	TRBJ2-1	CASSVDWSSYNEQFF	TGCGCCAGCAGCGTTGACTGGAGCTCCTACAATGAGCAGTTCTTC
-	-	TRBV5-1	TRBJ1-3	CASSLQGGEVTIYF	TGCGCCAGCAGCTTGCAGGGAGGTGAAGTCACCATATATTTT
few	-	TRBV19	TRBJ1-2	CASSISVGQNYGYTF	TGTGCCAGTAGTATAAGTGTCGGACAGAACTATGGCTACACCTTC
few	-	TRBV7-6	TRBJ2-3	CASSPQLPGGTDTQYF	TGTGCCAGCAGCCCGCAACTACCGGGAGGCACAGATACGCAGTATTTT
-	TRBD1	TRBV2	TRBJ1-1	CASSAGGGRNTEAFF	TGTGCCAGCAGTGCAGGGGGCGGTAGGAACACTGAAGCTTTCTTT
once	-	TRBV4-1	TRBJ1-5	CASSQDGPLEMGNQPQHF	TGCGCCAGCAGCCAAGATGGCCCCCTGGAGATGGGCAATCAGCCCCAGCATTTT
-	-	TRBV9	TRBJ1-1	CASSPISRGDTEAFF	TGTGCCAGCAGCCCCATATCCAGGGGTGACACTGAAGCTTTCTTT
-	-	TRBV30	TRBJ2-2	CAWGVRRLSGELFF	TGTGCCTGGGGTGTGAGGAGACTATCCGGGGAGCTGTTTTTT
-	TRBD1	TRBV6-6	TRBJ1-3	CASNRDRASSGNTIYF	TGTGCCAGCAACAGGGACAGGGCGAGCTCTGGAAACACCATATATTTT
-	TRBD2	TRBV11-2	TRBJ2-5	CASSLAGGPQAGQYF	TGTGCCAGCAGCTTAGCGGGAGGTCCCCAGGCGGGCCAGTACTTC
-	TRBD2	TRBV7-8	TRBJ2-7	CASSLQLAVLTLGTYEQYF	TGTGCCAGCAGCCTTCAACTAGCGGTACTCACCCTTGGGACCTACGAGCAGTACTTC
-	TRBD2	TRBV4-3	TRBJ2-1	CASSQVGTGTSSYNEQFF	TGCGCCAGCAGCCAAGTGGGGACCGGGACTAGCTCCTACAATGAGCAGTTCTTC
-	-	TRBV28	TRBJ1-2	CASRSGEFGNYGYTF	TGTGCCAGCAGGTCGGGGGAGTTTGGCAACTATGGCTACACCTTC